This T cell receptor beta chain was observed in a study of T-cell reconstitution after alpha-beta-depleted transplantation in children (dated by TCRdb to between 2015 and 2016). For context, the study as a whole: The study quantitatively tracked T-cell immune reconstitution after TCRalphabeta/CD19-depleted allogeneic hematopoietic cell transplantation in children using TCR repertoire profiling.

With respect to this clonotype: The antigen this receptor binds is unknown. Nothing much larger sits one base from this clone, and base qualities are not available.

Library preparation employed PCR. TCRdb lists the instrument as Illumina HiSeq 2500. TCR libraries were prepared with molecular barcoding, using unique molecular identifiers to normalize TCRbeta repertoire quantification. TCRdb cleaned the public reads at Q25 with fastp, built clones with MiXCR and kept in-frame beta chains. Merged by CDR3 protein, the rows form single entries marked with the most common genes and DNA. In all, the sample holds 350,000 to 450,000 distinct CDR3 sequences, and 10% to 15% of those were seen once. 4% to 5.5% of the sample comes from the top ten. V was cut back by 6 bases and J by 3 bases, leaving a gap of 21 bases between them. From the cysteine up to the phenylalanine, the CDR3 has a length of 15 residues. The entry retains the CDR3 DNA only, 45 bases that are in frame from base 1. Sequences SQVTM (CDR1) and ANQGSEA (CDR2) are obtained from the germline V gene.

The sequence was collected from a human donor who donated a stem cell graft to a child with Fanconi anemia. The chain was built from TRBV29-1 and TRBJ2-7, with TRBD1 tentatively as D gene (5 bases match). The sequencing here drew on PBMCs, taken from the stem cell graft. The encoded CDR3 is CSVRAPAWANYEQYF. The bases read TGCAGCGTCAGGGCCCCCGCGTGGGCCAACTACGAGCAGTACTTC.